This TCR beta chain was identified during a study of T cell changes during pregnancy in multiple sclerosis. V trimming: 8 bases; J trimming: 4 bases; junction bases outside the gene matches: 9. CDR1 and CDR2 from the germline V gene are LGHNA and YNFKEQ. The CDR3 runs 14 residues. Sequencing used immunoSEQ multiplex PCR; TCRdb keeps in-frame clones, though not all of them. The repertoire consists of roughly 42,000 clones, with approximately 90% occurring once and the leading ten covering under 0.7%. The sequence was collected from a female donor with multiple sclerosis, enrolled in a pregnancy study. Sample: CD4+ T cells from peripheral blood mononuclear cells, taken in the first trimester of pregnancy. The chain couples TRBV4-2 to TRBJ2-3; TRBD2 matches 7 bases. For the CDR3, the DNA is TGTGCCAGCCGGGGCCCGGGGAGGGCAGATACGCAGTATTTT. This encodes CASRGPGRADTQYF.